This T cell receptor (beta chain) came from a study of blood T cell repertoires in COVID-19. Study in general: Some COVID-19 samples were acute and others convalescent; all came from the United States, Italy and Spain. T cells, B-cell-depleted T cells, or PBMCs provided the cDNA or gDNA that served as material.

The authors' processing: Amplification of reference gene primers was used by the study to estimate nucleated cell counts. Clones were sequenced by immunoSEQ multiplex PCR, and TCRdb holds only the in-frame ones, with some missing. V and J calls and clone size follow that table, whereas D and trimming were derived from the DNA. Among some 200,000 clones listed, roughly nine tenths were seen once. This receptor was obtained from a woman aged 70-85 years with acute or convalescent COVID-19. Sequences were obtained from peripheral blood.

The CDR3 region has the DNA TGTGCCAGTAGTATGCCGACAGGGATAAATGGAAACACCATATATTTT. Amino acids: CASSMPTGINGNTIYF. The chain carries TRBV19 and TRBJ1-3; 7 bases fit TRBD1. V dropped 3 bases and J dropped 3; count of bases not matched to a gene: 8. Germline loops: CDR1 LNHDA, CDR2 SQIVND (reference sequence). The CDR3 is made up of 16 amino acids.